This T cell receptor beta chain was recorded in a study of shared clonotypes between healthy human individuals. Overall study: The plates for each donor numbered three CD4 naive, three CD4 memory, two CD8 naive and one CD8 memory.

Study-wide findings and caveats: Among a handful of donors, approximately 4.6% of naive CD4 clonotypes were found in common.

Clones were sequenced by immunoSEQ multiplex PCR, and TCRdb holds only the in-frame ones, with some missing. The table lists about 2 million clones, about 95% of them singletons, with more than 0.95% in the top ten. Terminally differentiated effector memory CD45RA+ cells were excluded from the naive CD8 cells, which were CD45RO-negative and positively selected for CCR7. Donors were healthy HIV-negative adults without recent acute infections or vaccinations. This CDR3 comprises 14 residues. J lost 3 bases, V lost 2 bases, and 1 base had no gene match. CDR1 and CDR2 from the germline V gene are MNHEY and SVGAGI. For this clone: Its antigen is currently unknown. Different DNA sequences within this sample yield the same CDR3.

The clonotype comes from a man aged 18 to 30 in good health. Sequencing input: naive CD8+ T cells sorted from blood. The chain combines TRBV6-5 with TRBJ2-7, with 10 positions matching TRBD1. The CDR3: CASSYGQGGYEQYF. DNA of the CDR3: TGTGCCAGCAGTTACGGACAGGGGGGCTACGAGCAGTACTTC.